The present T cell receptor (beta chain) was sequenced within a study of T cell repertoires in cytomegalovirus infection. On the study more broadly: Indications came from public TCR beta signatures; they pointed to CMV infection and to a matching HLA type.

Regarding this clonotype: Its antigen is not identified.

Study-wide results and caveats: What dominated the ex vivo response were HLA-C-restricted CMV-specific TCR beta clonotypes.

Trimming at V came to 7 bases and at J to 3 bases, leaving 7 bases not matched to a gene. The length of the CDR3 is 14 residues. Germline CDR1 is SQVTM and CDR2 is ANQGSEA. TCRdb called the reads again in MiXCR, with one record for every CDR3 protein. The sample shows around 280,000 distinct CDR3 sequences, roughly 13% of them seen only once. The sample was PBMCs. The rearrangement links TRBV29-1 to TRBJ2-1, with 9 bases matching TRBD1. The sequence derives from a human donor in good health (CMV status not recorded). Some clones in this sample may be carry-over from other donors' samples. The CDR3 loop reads CSASGDRVYNEQFF. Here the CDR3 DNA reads TGCAGCGCGTCCGGGGACAGGGTCTACAATGAGCAGTTCTTC.